What follows are 18 T cell receptor beta chains derived from one specimen sequenced in a study of neurological immune-mediated disorders. TCRdb itself ran the 5' RACE reads through MiXCR, one entry per CDR3 protein. This table has 65,000 to 90,000 distinct CDR3 sequences, roughly 4.8% appearing once. Input material: PBMCs. These receptor sequences come from a young woman with multiple sclerosis.

The chain recombines TRBV20-1 with TRBJ1-1; weak D call: TRBD1 (6 bases). V lost 3 bases and J lost 7, with 18 bases in between. The V gene's germline CDR1 is DFQATT and CDR2 SNEGSKA (reference sequence). The CDR3 contains 14 residues. The CDR3 region has the DNA TGCAGTGCTAGCGGCATGGGAGGGGGACATGAAGCTTTCTTT. Translating gives CSASGMGGGHEAFF.

The chain joins TRBV20-1 to TRBJ2-3, with 12 nucleotides matching TRBD2. Germline assignment: CDR1 DFQATT and CDR2 SNEGSKA (reference sequence). After removal of 8 bases from V and 4 bases from J, the junction contained 4 bases not matched to a gene. The CDR3 consists of 13 residues. CDR3 bases: TGCAGTAAACTAGCGGGGGGATCAGATACGCAGTATTTT. Translated: CSKLAGGSDTQYF.

This clonotype was seen a few times. A junction end diverges from the germline sequence, so it may reflect a read error. The chain has TRBV5-1 and TRBJ1-1, with 7 bases matching TRBD1. CDR3 length: 15 amino acids. CDR1 and CDR2 from the germline V gene are SGHRS and YFSETQ. The CDR3 coding sequence is TGCACCAGCAGCTTGGAAGGCAGGGGGAGAACTGAAGCTTTCTTT. Encoded protein: CTSSLEGRGRTEAFF.

This clonotype was seen many times. V gene TRBV20-1 combines with J gene TRBJ2-4; D not certain. Germline V gene lookup returns CDR1 DFQATT and CDR2 SNEGSKA (reference sequence). This CDR3 spans 11 amino acids. Trimming removed 3 bases from V and 8 bases from J, with 8 bases in between. The CDR3 protein is CSASREDIQYF. The CDR3 DNA is TGCAGTGCTAGTCGTGAAGACATTCAGTACTTC.

This clonotype was seen at least ten times. CDR3 amino acids: CASSSGTENEKLFF. The CDR3 DNA sequence: TGTGCCAGCAGCTCCGGGACAGAAAATGAAAAACTGTTTTTT. This chain joins TRBV28 and TRBJ1-4; 7 positions agree with TRBD1. CDR1 is MDHEN, CDR2 SYDVKM, per germline. This CDR3 is 14 amino acids long. With V trimmed by 6 bases and J by 5 bases, 6 bases remained unmatched.

This clonotype was detected ten times or more. The chain carries TRBV15 and TRBJ2-4, with 8 bases lining up with TRBD2. Per the germline V gene, CDR1 is LNHNV and CDR2 is YYDKDF (reference sequence). The trim removed 5 bases at V and 7 bases at J, leaving 7 bases unmatched. The CDR3 contains 14 residues. CDR3 residues: CATSDGGVGNIQYF. The CDR3 DNA sequence: TGTGCCACCAGCGACGGGGGGGTAGGGAACATTCAGTACTTC. The whole variable domain, filled in from reference TRBV15 and TRBJ2-4, reads DAMVIQNPRYQVTQFGKPVTLSCSQTLNHNVMYWYQQKSSQAPKLLFHYYDKDFNNEADTPDNFQSRRPNTSFCFLDIRSPGLGDTAMYLCATSDGGVGNIQYFGAGTRLSVL.

This clonotype has a count of ten or more. The genes are TRBV12-3 or TRBV12-4 and TRBJ1-6, with 7 nucleotides matching TRBD1. The junction had 6 bases not matched to a gene; V was cut back by 5 bases and J by 8 bases. The CDR3 totals 14 residues. This CDR3 reads CASSAGGPYSPLHF. In DNA, the CDR3 is TGTGCCAGCAGTGCAGGGGGTCCCTATTCACCCCTCCACTTT.

The chain uses TRBV6-5 and TRBJ1-1; D is undetermined. Trimming stripped 5 bases from V and 1 base from J, with 11 bases between. From germline, CDR1 is MNHEY and CDR2 SVGAGI. This CDR3 region has 14 residues. DNA for the CDR3: TGTGCCAGCAGTGGGCCAGAGGCGAACACTGAAGCTTTCTTT. As protein: CASSGPEANTEAFF.

A word on this clonotype: This may be a read error: a much more frequent sequence differs by one nucleotide. The chain couples TRBV20-1 to TRBJ1-3, with a tentative D call TRBD1 (5 bases). Germline CDR1 is DFQATT and CDR2 is SNEGSKA (reference sequence). The CDR3 consists of 14 residues. CDR3 sequence reads: CSARDRGIGKTIYF. DNA of the CDR3: TGCAGTGCCAGGGACCGGGGGATTGGAAAAACCATATATTTT.

This clonotype is medium-sized (0.01 to 0.1%) in the sample. V gene TRBV20-1 combines with J gene TRBJ2-3; the D gene is possibly TRBD2 (5 bases). With 3 bases removed from V and 6 bases from J, the gap between germline ends came to 10 bases. CDR3 length equals 12 residues. Per the germline V gene, CDR1 is DFQATT and CDR2 is SNEGSKA (reference sequence). This CDR3 is CSASGKWDTQYF. CDR3 DNA: TGCAGTGCTAGCGGGAAGTGGGATACGCAGTATTTT.

The gene calls are TRBV6-5 and TRBJ2-5; 8 nucleotides match TRBD2. The CDR3 has 16 amino acids. CDR1 is MNHEY, CDR2 SVGAGI, per germline. Losses at the gene ends were 2 bases for V and 4 bases for J; bases not matched to a gene: 9. CDR3 residues: CASSYIRGGYGETQYF. The CDR3 bases are TGTGCCAGCAGTTACATCCGGGGGGGATATGGAGAGACCCAGTACTTC.

This clonotype showed up many times. The rearrangement joins TRBV6-1 to TRBJ2-1, with a possible D match to TRBD2 (5 bases). Trimming shortened V by 7 bases and J by 9 bases, and 16 bases separated the two germline ends. Germline values: CDR1 MNHNS, CDR2 SASEGT. This CDR3 spans 13 amino acids. The CDR3 DNA is TGTGCCAGCACCCAGCGGCCCTCGGGTGAGCAGTTCTTC. It codes for CASTQRPSGEQFF.

V and J are TRBV10-1 and TRBJ1-6; D gene unclear. The CDR3 spans 13 residues. Germline CDR1 and CDR2: WNHNN and SYGVQD (reference sequence). CDR3 DNA sequence: TGCGTACAGAGACTCCCACGAAATTCACCCCTCCACTTT. Its translation: CVQRLPRNSPLHF.

The table lists this clonotype with many counts. This rearrangement joins TRBV5-1 to TRBJ2-5; 9 positions agree with TRBD2. V shed 3 bases, J shed 2 bases, and the junction held 8 bases outside the gene matches. The CDR3 has 16 amino acids. In germline, CDR1 is SGHRS, CDR2 YFSETQ. CDR3 nucleotides: TGCGCCAGCAGCTACGGACTAGCGATGGCGCAAGAGACCCAGTACTTC. Protein: CASSYGLAMAQETQYF.

Only a few counts were recorded for this clonotype. The chain carries TRBV20-1 and TRBJ1-2, with TRBD1 matching 9 bases. Germline lookup yields CDR1 DFQATT and CDR2 SNEGSKA (reference sequence). Trimming cost V 4 bases and J 7 bases; bases outside gene matches: 10. CDR3 length: 14 residues. CDR3 in amino acids: CSAIHGGQGFGYTF. Here the CDR3 DNA reads TGCAGTGCTATACATGGGGGACAGGGTTTTGGCTACACCTTC.

This clonotype was counted ten times or more. This chain connects TRBV20-1 to TRBJ2-7, with TRBD2 as a possible D gene (6 bases). The CDR3 is 13 residues long. V lost 1 base and J 2 bases, leaving 9 bases between the germline ends. Germline V gives CDR1 DFQATT, CDR2 SNEGSKA (reference sequence). This CDR3 is CSARAGVTYEQYF. In DNA, the CDR3 is TGCAGTGCTAGAGCGGGAGTCACCTACGAGCAGTACTTC.

The CDR3 protein is CSARPGQQQTGELFF. The CDR3 coding sequence is TGCAGTGCCAGGCCGGGACAGCAACAAACCGGGGAGCTGTTTTTT. The chain couples TRBV20-1 to TRBJ2-2; TRBD1 matches at 7 bases. This CDR3 spans 15 amino acids. Germline CDR1 is DFQATT and CDR2 is SNEGSKA (reference sequence). V was clipped by 6 bases and J by 5 bases; unmatched bases: 12.

This clonotype showed up just a few times. A much larger clone differs by one base, so this may be a read error. This chain connects TRBV2 to TRBJ1-4, with TRBD1 matching 7 bases. The CDR3 sequence is 14 residues long. Germline V gives CDR1 SNHLY, CDR2 FYNNEI. The DNA for the CDR3 is TGTGCCAGCAGTGCACGGCAGGGGGGGGAAACACTGTTTTTT. Amino acid sequence: CASSARQGGETLFF.